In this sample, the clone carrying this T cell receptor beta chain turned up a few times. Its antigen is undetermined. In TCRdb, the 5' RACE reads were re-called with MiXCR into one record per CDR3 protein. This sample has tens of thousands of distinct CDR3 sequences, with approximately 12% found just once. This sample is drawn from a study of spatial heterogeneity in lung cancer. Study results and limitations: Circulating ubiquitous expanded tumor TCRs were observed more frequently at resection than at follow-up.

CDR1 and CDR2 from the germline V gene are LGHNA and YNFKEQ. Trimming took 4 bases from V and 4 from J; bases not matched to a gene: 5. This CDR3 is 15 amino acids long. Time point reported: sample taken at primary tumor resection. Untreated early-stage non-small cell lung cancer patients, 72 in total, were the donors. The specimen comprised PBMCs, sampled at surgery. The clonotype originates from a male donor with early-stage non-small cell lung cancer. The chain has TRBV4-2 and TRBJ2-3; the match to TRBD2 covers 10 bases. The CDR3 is CASSPSGSGPDTQYF. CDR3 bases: TGTGCCAGCAGCCCTAGCGGGAGTGGCCCAGATACGCAGTATTTT.